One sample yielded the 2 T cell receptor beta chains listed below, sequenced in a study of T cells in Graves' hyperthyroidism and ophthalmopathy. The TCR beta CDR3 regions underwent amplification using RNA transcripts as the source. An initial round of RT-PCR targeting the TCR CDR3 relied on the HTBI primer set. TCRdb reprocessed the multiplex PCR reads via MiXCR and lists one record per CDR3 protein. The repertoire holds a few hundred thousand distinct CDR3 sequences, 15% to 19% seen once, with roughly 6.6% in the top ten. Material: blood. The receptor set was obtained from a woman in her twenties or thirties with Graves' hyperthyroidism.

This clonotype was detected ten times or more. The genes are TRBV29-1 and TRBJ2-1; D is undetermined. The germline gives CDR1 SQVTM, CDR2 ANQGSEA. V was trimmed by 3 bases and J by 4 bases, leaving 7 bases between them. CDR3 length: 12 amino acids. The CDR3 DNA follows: TGCAGCGTTGAGTTCAAATACAATGAGCAGTTCTTC. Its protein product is CSVEFKYNEQFF.

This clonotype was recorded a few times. The CDR3 reads CASSLWQVGSEKLFF. The CDR3 DNA follows: TGTGCCAGCAGCTTGTGGCAGGTGGGCAGCGAAAAACTGTTTTTT. This chain joins TRBV5-5 and TRBJ1-4; unclear D gene. The length of the CDR3 is 15 residues. CDR1 is SGHKS and CDR2 is YYEKEE in the germline V gene (reference sequence). V lost 1 base and J lost 8, with 15 bases in between.